This note documents a single TCR beta chain sequence. Its recognized antigen is unknown. No qualities accompany the bases; no much larger clone lies one base away. These data are taken from a study of CD8 T cells in Susac syndrome (dated by TCRdb to between 2018 and 2021). Context from the whole study: The study used repertoire sequencing to test whether antigen drove CD8+ T cell activation and differentiation in Susac syndrome. The study compared CD8+ T cell repertoire clonality among roughly 12 healthy donors, roughly 14 Susac syndrome patients and approximately 16 multiple sclerosis patients. On the study overall, not on this receptor specifically: The study acknowledged that relatively few individuals were included in the TCR sequencing and HLA analysis.

High-throughput TCR beta sequencing profiled peripheral blood CD8+ and CD4+ T cells from healthy donors, Susac syndrome patients and multiple sclerosis patients. Treatment-naive patients with stable or active relapsing-remitting disease fulfilling revised McDonald criteria were used as multiple sclerosis controls. Bulk CD8+ and CD4+ T cells were purified by magnetic negative isolation, while CD8+ TEMRA cells were enriched using FACS. Blood was drawn into EDTA tubes, processed within 24 hours, and PBMCs were isolated by density gradient centrifugation. PBMCs intended for TCR sequencing were cryopreserved in liquid nitrogen and thawed later in a water bath at 37 degrees C. A purity of at least 90% was achieved for sorted or isolated CD4+, CD8+ and CD8+ TEMRA cells. Trimming takes 4 bases from V and 8 bases from J, and the germline ends sit 9 bases apart. Inclusive of the bounding cysteine and phenylalanine, the CDR3 is 12 residues long. The CDR3 DNA has 36 bases and is translated from base 1. CDR1 and CDR2, looked up from the germline V gene, are LGHNA and YNFKEQ.

RNA was extracted with the RNeasy kit and roughly 0.45 to 1 ug was reverse transcribed using random hexamers. The immunoSEQ multiplex PCR assay, which covers 54 Vbeta and 13 Jbeta segments, was used to amplify TCR beta CDR3 regions. PCR amplification bias was corrected by using a synthetic template baseline for primer optimization and computational correction. Under the source paper's analysis protocol: Reads were assigned to V, D and J genes according to IMGT and analyzed in immunoSEQ Analyzer, with only productive sequences retained. Clonality was computed as one minus Shannon entropy normalized by log2 of the number of productive unique sequences. For each patient and control, public and private clones were evaluated within the 100 most prevalent clones. Susac-specific clones were defined as absent from healthy and MS cohorts, over a thousand published viral clones and other ImmuneACCESS disease sequences. TCRdb passed the public sequencing reads through fastp at Q25 and MiXCR, retaining productive beta sequences. Every distinct CDR3 protein forms one entry, paired with its most common genes and DNA. For this entry, the V and J calls and clone size follow TCRdb and not the study's own pipeline. This sample lists some 200,000 distinct CDR3 sequences; about 90% were detected once. In total, the top ten clones hold about 0.12% of the sample.

The sequence links TRBV4-2 to TRBJ2-1, with no D gene named confidently. Input material: CD8+ T cells from PBMCs. This TCR derives from a human donor with multiple sclerosis. CDR3 reads: CASSPDGDEQFF. The DNA reads as follows: TGTGCCAGCAGCCCCGACGGCGATGAGCAGTTCTTC.